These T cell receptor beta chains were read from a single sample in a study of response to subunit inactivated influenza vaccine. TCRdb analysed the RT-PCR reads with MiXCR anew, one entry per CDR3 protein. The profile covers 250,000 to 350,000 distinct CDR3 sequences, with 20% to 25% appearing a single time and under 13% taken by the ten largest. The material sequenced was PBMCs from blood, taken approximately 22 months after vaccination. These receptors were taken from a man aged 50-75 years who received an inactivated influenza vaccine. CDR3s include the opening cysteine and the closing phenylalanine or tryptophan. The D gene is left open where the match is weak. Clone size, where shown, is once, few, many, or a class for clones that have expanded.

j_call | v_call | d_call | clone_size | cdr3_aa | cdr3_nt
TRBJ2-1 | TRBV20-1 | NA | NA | CSARALLRNNEQFF | TGCAGTGCTAGGGCCCTCCTTCGTAACAATGAGCAGTTCTTC
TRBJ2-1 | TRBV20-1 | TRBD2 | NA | CNAKGLAGVQEQFF | TGCAATGCTAAGGGACTAGCGGGAGTCCAGGAGCAGTTCTTC
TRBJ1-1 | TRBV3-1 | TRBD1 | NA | CASSHPGQGETEAFF | TGTGCCAGCAGCCACCCGGGACAGGGAGAGACTGAAGCTTTCTTT
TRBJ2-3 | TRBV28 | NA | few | CASSFLSGTDTQYF | TGTGCCAGCAGTTTCCTTAGCGGCACAGATACGCAGTATTTT
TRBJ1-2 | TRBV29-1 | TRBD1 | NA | CSAKGGQGIDGYTF | TGCAGCGCCAAGGGGGGACAGGGGATTGATGGCTACACCTTC
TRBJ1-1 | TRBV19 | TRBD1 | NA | CASSIGTGVATEAFF | TGTGCCAGTAGTATCGGGACAGGGGTTGCCACTGAAGCTTTCTTT
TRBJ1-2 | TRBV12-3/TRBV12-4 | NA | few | CASSLRVSGEGYTF | TGTGCCAGCAGCCTAAGGGTCTCTGGAGAAGGCTACACCTTC
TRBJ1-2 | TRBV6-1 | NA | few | CASSLQGRGGYTF | TGTGCCAGCAGCCTACAGGGCCGCGGAGGCTACACCTTC
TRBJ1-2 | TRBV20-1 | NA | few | CSARDRKAVVMYGYTF | TGCAGTGCTAGAGATAGAAAAGCCGTTGTGATGTATGGCTACACCTTC
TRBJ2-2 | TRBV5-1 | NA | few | CASSFVSDGTGELFF | TGCGCCAGCAGCTTTGTCAGCGACGGCACCGGGGAGCTGTTTTTT
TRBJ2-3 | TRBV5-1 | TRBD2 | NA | CASSLGLAGGSTSTDTQYF | TGCGCCAGCAGCTTGGGACTAGCGGGAGGATCAACTAGCACAGATACGCAGTATTTT
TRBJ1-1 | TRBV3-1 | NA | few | CASSPYMGGHTEAFF | TGTGCCAGCAGCCCGTATATGGGGGGCCACACTGAAGCTTTCTTT
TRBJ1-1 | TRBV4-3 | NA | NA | CASSQDLWANTEAFF | TGCGCCAGCAGCCAAGATTTATGGGCGAACACTGAAGCTTTCTTT
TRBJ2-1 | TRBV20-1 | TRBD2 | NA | CSASTSGDPNEQFF | TGCAGTGCTTCGACTAGCGGGGACCCCAATGAGCAGTTCTTC
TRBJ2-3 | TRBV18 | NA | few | CAGSPARTDTQYF | TGTGCCGGCTCCCCCGCTAGGACAGATACGCAGTATTTT
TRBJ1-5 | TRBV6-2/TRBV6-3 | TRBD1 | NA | CASSYSRASGTANQPQHF | TGTGCCAGCAGTTACTCGAGAGCGTCCGGGACAGCCAATCAGCCCCAGCATTTT
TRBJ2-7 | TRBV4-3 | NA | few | CASSQDNGYEQYF | TGCGCCAGCAGCCAAGATAATGGATACGAGCAGTACTTC
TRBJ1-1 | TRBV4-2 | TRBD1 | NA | CASSQGQGANTEAFF | TGTGCCAGCAGCCAAGGACAGGGGGCGAACACTGAAGCTTTCTTT
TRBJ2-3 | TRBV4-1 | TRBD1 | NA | CASSYGQGVYTDTQYF | TGCGCCAGCAGCTATGGACAGGGGGTCTACACAGATACGCAGTATTTT
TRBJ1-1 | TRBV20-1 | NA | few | CSVSPRVAFF | TGCAGTGTTAGCCCGAGAGTGGCTTTCTTT
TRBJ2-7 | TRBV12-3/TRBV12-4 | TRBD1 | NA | CASSPPGQGLHEQYF | TGTGCCAGCAGTCCCCCGGGACAGGGGCTGCACGAGCAGTACTTC
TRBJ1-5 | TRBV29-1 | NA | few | CSVRDGNQPQHF | TGCAGCGTCCGGGACGGCAATCAGCCCCAGCATTTT
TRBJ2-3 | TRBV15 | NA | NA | CATSAGWTDTQYF | TGTGCCACCAGCGCAGGGTGGACAGATACGCAGTATTTT
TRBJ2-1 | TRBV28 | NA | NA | CASSLSQREQFF | TGTGCCAGCAGTTTATCACAGCGGGAGCAGTTCTTC
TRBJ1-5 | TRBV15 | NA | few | CATSATGPGQPQHF | TGTGCCACCAGCGCTACAGGGCCAGGGCAGCCCCAGCATTTT
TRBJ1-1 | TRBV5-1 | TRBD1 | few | CASSRDSNTEAFF | TGCGCCAGCAGCCGGGACAGCAACACTGAAGCTTTCTTT
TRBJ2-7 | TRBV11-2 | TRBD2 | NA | CASSLTSGGHYEKYF | TGTGCCAGCAGTTTGACTAGCGGGGGGCATTACGAGAAGTACTTC
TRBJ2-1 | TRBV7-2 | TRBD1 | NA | CASSPRGTGLYNEQFF | TGTGCCAGCAGCCCCCGAGGGACAGGGCTTTACAATGAGCAGTTCTTC
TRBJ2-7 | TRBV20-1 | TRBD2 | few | CSALSSGTYEQYF | TGCAGTGCCCTATCTAGCGGGACCTACGAGCAGTACTTC
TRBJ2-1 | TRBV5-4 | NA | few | CASSSTRSSYNEQFF | TGTGCCAGCAGCTCGACAAGAAGCTCCTACAATGAGCAGTTCTTC
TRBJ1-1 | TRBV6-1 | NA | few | CASTGQAPNTEAFF | TGTGCCAGCACTGGGCAGGCCCCGAACACTGAAGCTTTCTTT
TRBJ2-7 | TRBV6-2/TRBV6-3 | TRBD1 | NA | CASSYPVLQGMRSYEQYF | TGTGCCAGCAGTTACCCGGTCCTACAGGGGATGCGCTCCTACGAGCAGTACTTC
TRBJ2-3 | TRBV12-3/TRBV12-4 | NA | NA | CASSFKRGDTQYF | TGTGCCAGCAGTTTTAAGAGGGGAGATACGCAGTATTTT
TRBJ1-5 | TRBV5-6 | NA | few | CASSRQLTGSNQPQHF | TGTGCCAGCAGCAGACAGTTAACTGGTAGCAATCAGCCCCAGCATTTT
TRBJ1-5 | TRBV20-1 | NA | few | CSARDAGPSPHQPQHF | TGCAGTGCTAGAGATGCCGGGCCTTCCCCTCATCAGCCCCAGCATTTT
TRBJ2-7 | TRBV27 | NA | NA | CASSFVREQYF | TGTGCCAGCAGTTTCGTGCGGGAGCAGTACTTC
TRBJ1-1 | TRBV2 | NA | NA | CASIWGENTEAFF | TGTGCCAGTATATGGGGGGAAAACACTGAAGCTTTCTTT
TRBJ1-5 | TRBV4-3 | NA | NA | CASSQGIQGGQPQHF | TGCGCCAGCAGCCAAGGTATCCAGGGTGGCCAGCCCCAGCATTTT
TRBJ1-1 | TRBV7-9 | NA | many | CASSGRDRTEAFF | TGTGCCAGCAGCGGAAGGGACCGCACTGAAGCTTTCTTT